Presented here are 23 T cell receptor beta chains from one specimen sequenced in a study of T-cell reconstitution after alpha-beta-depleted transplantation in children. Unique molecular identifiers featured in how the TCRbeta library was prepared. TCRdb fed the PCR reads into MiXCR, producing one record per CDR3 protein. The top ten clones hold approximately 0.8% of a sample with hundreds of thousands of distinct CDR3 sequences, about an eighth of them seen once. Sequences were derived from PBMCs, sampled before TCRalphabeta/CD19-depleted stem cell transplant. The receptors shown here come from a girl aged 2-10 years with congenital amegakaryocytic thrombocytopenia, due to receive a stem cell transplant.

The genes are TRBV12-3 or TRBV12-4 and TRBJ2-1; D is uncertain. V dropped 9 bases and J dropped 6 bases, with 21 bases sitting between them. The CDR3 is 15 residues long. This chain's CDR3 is CASSPDNPGVNEQFF. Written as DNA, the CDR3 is TGTGCCAGTAGTCCAGATAACCCCGGAGTCAATGAGCAGTTCTTC.

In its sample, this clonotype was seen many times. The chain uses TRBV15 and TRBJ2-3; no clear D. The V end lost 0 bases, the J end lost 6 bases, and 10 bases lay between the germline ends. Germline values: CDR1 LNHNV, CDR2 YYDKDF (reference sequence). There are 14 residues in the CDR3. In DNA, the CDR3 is TGTGCCACCAGCAGAGATATGGGTGACGATACGCAGTATTTT. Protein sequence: CATSRDMGDDTQYF.

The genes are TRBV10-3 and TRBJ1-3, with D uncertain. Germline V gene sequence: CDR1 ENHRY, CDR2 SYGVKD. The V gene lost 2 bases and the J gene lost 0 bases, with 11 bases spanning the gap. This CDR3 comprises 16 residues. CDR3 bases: TGTGCCATCAGTGAGCCGGACGGGGTCTCTGGAAACACCATATATTTT. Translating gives CAISEPDGVSGNTIYF.

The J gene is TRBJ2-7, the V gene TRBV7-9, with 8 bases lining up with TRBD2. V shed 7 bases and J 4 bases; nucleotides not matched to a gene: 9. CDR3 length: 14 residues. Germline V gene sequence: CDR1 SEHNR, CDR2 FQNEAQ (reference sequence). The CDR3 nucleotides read TGTGCCAGCAACCCTTCTAGCGGGCCATACGAGCAGTACTTC. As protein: CASNPSSGPYEQYF.

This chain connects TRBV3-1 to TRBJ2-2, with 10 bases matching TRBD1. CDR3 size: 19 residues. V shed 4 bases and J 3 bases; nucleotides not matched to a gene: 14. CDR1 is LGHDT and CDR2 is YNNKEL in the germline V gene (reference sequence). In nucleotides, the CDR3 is TGTGCCAGCAGCCCCAACCGGGACAGGGGCCCGAGAGACACCGGGGAGCTGTTTTTT. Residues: CASSPNRDRGPRDTGELFF.

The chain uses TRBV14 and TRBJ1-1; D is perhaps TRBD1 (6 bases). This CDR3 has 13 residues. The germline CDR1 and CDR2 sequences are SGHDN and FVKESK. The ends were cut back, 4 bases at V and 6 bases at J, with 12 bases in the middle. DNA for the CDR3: TGTGCCAGCAGCCGGGACATCACCTCTGAAGCTTTCTTT. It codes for CASSRDITSEAFF.

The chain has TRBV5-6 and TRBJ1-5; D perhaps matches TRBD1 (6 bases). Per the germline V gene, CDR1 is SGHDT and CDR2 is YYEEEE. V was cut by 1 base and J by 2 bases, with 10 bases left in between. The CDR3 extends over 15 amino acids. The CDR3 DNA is TGTGCCAGCAGCTTGACAGGGCTTGGCAATCAGCCCCAGCATTTT. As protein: CASSLTGLGNQPQHF. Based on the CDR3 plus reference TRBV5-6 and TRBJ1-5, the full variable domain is DAGVTQSPTHLIKTRGQQVTLRCSPKSGHDTVSWYQQALGQGPQFIFQYYEEEERQRGNFPDRFSGHQFPNYSSELNVNALLLGDSALYLCASSLTGLGNQPQHFGDGTRLSIL.

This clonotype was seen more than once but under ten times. The CDR3 nucleotides read TGCAGTGCTAGAGGGAGGGCGCTTGATGGCTACACCTTC. It translates to CSARGRALDGYTF. The V and J genes are TRBV20-1 and TRBJ1-2; D remains ambiguous. Trimming removed 1 base from V and 6 bases from J, with 12 bases in between. This CDR3 has 13 amino acids. The germline V gene has CDR1 DFQATT and CDR2 SNEGSKA (reference sequence).

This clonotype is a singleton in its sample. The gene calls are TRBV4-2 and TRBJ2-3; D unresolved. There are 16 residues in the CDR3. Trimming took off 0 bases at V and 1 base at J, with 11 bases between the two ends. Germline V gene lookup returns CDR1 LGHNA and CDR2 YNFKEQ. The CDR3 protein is CASSQESGLGTDTQYF. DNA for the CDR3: TGTGCCAGCAGCCAAGAAAGTGGGCTTGGCACAGATACGCAGTATTTT.

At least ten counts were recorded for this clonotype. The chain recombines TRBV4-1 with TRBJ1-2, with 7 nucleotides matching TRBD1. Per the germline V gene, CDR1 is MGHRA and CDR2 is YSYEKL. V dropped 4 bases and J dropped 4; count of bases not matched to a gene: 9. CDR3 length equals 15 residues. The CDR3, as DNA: TGCGCCAGCAGCCTACGACAGGGAATAAGCTATGGCTACACCTTC. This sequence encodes CASSLRQGISYGYTF.

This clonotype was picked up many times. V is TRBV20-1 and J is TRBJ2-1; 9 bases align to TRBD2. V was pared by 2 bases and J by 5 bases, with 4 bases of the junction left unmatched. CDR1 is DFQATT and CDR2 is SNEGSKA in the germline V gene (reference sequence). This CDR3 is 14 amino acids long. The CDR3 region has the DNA TGCAGTGCTAGACGTCGACTAGCGGACAATGAGCAGTTCTTC. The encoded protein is CSARRRLADNEQFF.

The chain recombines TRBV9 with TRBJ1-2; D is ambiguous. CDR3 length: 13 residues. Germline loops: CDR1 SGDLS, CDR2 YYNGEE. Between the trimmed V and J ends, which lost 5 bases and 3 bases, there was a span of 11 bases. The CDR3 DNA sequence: TGTGCCAGCAGGGGAAGAGAGGACTATGGCTACACCTTC. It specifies CASRGREDYGYTF.

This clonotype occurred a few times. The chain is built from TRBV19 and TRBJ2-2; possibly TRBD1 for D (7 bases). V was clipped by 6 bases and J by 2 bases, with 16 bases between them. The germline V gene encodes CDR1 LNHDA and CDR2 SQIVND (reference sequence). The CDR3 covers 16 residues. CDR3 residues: CASRPGGTVNTGELFF. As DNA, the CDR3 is TGTGCCAGTAGGCCAGGGGGGACAGTTAACACCGGGGAGCTGTTTTTT.

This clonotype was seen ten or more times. The CDR3 region is CASSNIGSRYDEQFF. The CDR3 region has the DNA TGTGCCAGCAGCAACATAGGAAGTCGATACGATGAGCAGTTCTTC. The V gene is TRBV7-3, the J gene TRBJ2-1, with D unresolved. The CDR3 is 15 residues long. Germline values: CDR1 SGHTA, CDR2 FQGTGA. V lost 5 bases to trimming and J lost 8 bases, with 19 bases between them. The full variable domain, with the rest looked up from reference TRBV7-3 and TRBJ2-1, is GAGVSQTPSNKVTEKGKYVELRCDPISGHTALYWYRQSLGQGPEFLIYFQGTGAADDSGLPNDRFFAVRPEGSVSTLKIQRTERGDSAVYLCASSNIGSRYDEQFFGPGTRLTVL.

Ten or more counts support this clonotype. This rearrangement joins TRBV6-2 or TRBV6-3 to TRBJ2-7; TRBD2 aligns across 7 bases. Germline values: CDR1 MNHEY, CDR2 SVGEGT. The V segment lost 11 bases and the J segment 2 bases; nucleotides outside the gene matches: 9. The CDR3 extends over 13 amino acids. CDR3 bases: TGTGCCTCCACCGGCGGGAGTCCCTACGAGCAGTACTTC. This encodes CASTGGSPYEQYF.

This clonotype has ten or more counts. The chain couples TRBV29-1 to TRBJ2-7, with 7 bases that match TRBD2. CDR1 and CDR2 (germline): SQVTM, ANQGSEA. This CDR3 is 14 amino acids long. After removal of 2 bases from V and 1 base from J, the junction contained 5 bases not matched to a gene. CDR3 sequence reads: CSVELWEGSYEQYF. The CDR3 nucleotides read TGCAGCGTTGAATTGTGGGAGGGTTCCTACGAGCAGTACTTC.

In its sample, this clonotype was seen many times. CDR3 in DNA: TGCGCCAGCAGCCAATCACGGTCTGTCCAGAGCAATGAGCAGTTCTTC. Translation gives CASSQSRSVQSNEQFF. The chain links TRBV4-1 to TRBJ2-1; D call uncertain. This CDR3 region has 16 residues. Germline assignment: CDR1 MGHRA and CDR2 YSYEKL. The V and J ends lost 2 bases and 6 bases respectively, with 17 bases between them.

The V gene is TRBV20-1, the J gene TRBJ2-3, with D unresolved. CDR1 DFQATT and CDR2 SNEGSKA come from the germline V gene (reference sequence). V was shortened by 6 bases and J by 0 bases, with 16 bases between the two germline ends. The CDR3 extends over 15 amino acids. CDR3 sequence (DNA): TGCAGTGCCCATGGACCAGCCCCTAGCACAGATACGCAGTATTTT. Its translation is CSAHGPAPSTDTQYF.

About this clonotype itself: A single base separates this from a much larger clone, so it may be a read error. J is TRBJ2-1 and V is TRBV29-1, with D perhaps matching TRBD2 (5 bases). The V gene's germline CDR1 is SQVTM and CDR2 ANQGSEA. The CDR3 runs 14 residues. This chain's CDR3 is CSALDPKEGDELFF. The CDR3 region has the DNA TGCAGCGCCCTTGATCCTAAAGAGGGTGATGAGCTGTTCTTC.

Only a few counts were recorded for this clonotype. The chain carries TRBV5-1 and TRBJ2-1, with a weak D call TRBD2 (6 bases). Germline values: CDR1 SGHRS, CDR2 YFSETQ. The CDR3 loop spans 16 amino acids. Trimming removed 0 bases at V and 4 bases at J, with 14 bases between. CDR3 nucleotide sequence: TGCGCCAGCAGCTTGGGGCGGGATACTTCTTACAATGAGCAGTTCTTC. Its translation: CASSLGRDTSYNEQFF.

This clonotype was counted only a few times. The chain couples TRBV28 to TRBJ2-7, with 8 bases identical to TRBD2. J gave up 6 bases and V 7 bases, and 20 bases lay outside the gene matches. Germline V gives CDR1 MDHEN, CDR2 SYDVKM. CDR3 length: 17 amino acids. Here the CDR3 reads CASNYNPAQVSGTEQYF. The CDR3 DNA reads TGTGCCAGCAATTACAACCCCGCTCAAGTTAGCGGGACCGAGCAGTACTTC.

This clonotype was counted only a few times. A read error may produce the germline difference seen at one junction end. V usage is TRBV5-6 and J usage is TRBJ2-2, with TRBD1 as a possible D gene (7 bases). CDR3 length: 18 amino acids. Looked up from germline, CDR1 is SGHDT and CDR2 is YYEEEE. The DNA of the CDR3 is TGTGCCAGCAGCCGTAACAGGGGAGGCTCCGGGAACTCCGGGGAGCTGTTTTTT. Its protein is CASSRNRGGSGNSGELFF. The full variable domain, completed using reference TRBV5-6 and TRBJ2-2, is DAGVTQSPTHLIKTRGQQVTLRCSPKSGHDTVSWYQQALGQGPQFIFQYYEEEERQRGNFPDRFSGHQFPNYSSELNVNALLLGDSALYLCASSRNRGGSGNSGELFFGEGSRLTVL.

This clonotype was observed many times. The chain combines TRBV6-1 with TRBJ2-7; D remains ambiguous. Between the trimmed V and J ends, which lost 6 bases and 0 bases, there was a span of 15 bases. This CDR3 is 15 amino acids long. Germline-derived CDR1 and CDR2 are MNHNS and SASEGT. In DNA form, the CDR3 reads TGTGCCAGCAGCCCGCGCGGATTCTCCTCCTACGAGCAGTACTTC. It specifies CASSPRGFSSYEQYF.